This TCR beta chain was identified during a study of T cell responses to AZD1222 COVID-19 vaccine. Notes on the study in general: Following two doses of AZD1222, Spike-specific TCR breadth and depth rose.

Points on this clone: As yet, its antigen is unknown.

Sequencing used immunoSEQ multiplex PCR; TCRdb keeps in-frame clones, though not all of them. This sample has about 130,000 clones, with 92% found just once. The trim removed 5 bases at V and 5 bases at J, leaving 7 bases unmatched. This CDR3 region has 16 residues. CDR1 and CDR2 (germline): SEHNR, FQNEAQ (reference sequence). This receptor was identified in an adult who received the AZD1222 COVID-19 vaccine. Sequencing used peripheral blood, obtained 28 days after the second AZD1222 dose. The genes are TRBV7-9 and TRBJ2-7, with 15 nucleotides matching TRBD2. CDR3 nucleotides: TGTGCCAGCAGCCTAAGTGGGACTAGCGGGAGGAACGAGCAGTACTTC. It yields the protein CASSLSGTSGRNEQYF.